Described below is a single T cell receptor beta chain sequence and its context. These data belong to a study of Ad26.COV2.S vaccination and SARS-CoV-2 variants. Treatment: 15 to 20 received Ad26.COV2.S at low or high dose, single or two shots; 5 received placebo; per-sample allocation not given. Day 63 after the first vaccine or placebo injection was the time point for sampling. Expression of Wuhan-strain SARS-CoV-2 spike came from the Ad26 vector that formed the vaccine. V lost 7 bases and J 7 bases, leaving 16 bases between the germline ends. Germline V lookup: CDR1 MNHEY, CDR2 SVGAGI. This CDR3 has 13 residues. The protocol was immunoSEQ multiplex PCR, while the TCRdb copy is restricted to in-frame clones and leaves out a portion. The sample consists of about 460,000 clones, about 88% of them appearing once.

The sequenced sample was peripheral blood, obtained in a trial of Ad26.COV2.S vaccine versus placebo. The rearrangement joins TRBV6-5 to TRBJ1-1; D might be TRBD1 (5 bases). This clonotype was sampled from a person aged 18 to 65 who received the Ad26.COV2.S COVID-19 vaccine or a placebo. The CDR3 reads CASNIVGLIEAFF. The CDR3 DNA is TGTGCCAGCAATATCGTGGGGCTCATTGAAGCTTTCTTT.